The rows below give T cell receptor beta chains drawn from one sample of a study of shared clonotypes between healthy human individuals. Libraries were prepared by immunoSEQ multiplex PCR; TCRdb keeps only in-frame clonotypes and omits some of them. This sample yields around 2.5 million clones, of which roughly 93% are seen a single time; around 0.37% belongs to the top ten. The sequenced sample was naive CD4+ T cells from PBMCs. The receptor source for this set is a man aged 18 to 29 in good health. Some clones in this sample may be carry-over from other donors' samples. The CDR3 runs from the conserved cysteine through the conserved F or W. A D gene is named only where the DNA matches it firmly. Expanded clones are given a class, and other clones once, few, many or no size at all.

NA | TRBJ2-2 | TRBV28 | NA | 15 | CASSFPGRASGELFF | TGTGCCAGCAGTTTTCCCGGCAGGGCCAGCGGGGAGCTGTTTTTT
TRBD1 | TRBJ2-7 | TRBV5-1 | NA | 14 | CASSLVGQGYEQYF | TGCGCCAGCAGCTTGGTGGGACAGGGCTACGAGCAGTACTTC
NA | TRBJ2-7 | TRBV2 | once | 15 | CASSERRGSSYEQYF | TGTGCCAGCAGTGAAAGGAGGGGGAGCTCCTACGAGCAGTACTTC
NA | TRBJ2-2 | TRBV19 | NA | 15 | CASSTTSKVTGELFF | TGTGCCAGTAGTACGACTAGTAAGGTCACCGGGGAGCTGTTTTTT
TRBD1 | TRBJ2-5 | TRBV9 | NA | 13 | CASSVGTAETQYF | TGTGCCAGCAGCGTCGGGACAGCCGAGACCCAGTACTTC
NA | TRBJ1-3 | TRBV4-2 | NA | 15 | CASSQDRGSGNTIYF | TGTGCCAGCAGCCAAGATAGGGGCTCTGGAAACACCATATATTTT
NA | TRBJ1-5 | TRBV4-3 | once | 15 | CASSSHQDRNQPQHF | TGCGCCAGCAGCTCTCATCAAGACAGAAATCAGCCCCAGCATTTT
NA | TRBJ1-1 | TRBV7-9 | NA | 14 | CASSLEAGRSEAFF | TGTGCCAGCAGCTTAGAGGCAGGGAGATCCGAAGCTTTCTTT
TRBD1 | TRBJ1-2 | TRBV7-3 | NA | 13 | CASSFNRGSGYTF | TGTGCCAGCAGCTTCAACAGGGGATCTGGCTACACCTTC
NA | TRBJ2-4 | TRBV5-4 | NA | 17 | CASSLARQRGAKNIQYF | TGTGCCAGCAGCCTCGCGAGGCAGAGGGGGGCCAAAAACATTCAGTACTTC
NA | TRBJ2-1 | TRBV2 | NA | 13 | CASTRTDYNEQFF | TGTGCCAGCACCAGGACGGACTACAATGAGCAGTTCTTC
TRBD2 | TRBJ2-1 | TRBV11-3 | NA | 16 | CASSLGLAGGGDEQFF | TGTGCCAGCAGCTTAGGTCTAGCGGGAGGGGGCGATGAGCAGTTCTTC
NA | TRBJ2-4 | TRBV11-3 | NA | 13 | CASSLDLGDIQYF | TGTGCCAGCAGCTTAGATCTGGGGGATATTCAGTACTTC
TRBD2 | TRBJ2-1 | TRBV15 | NA | 16 | CATSRALAGGVYEQFF | TGTGCCACCAGCAGGGCCCTAGCGGGAGGGGTATATGAGCAGTTCTTC
NA | TRBJ1-2 | TRBV30 | NA | 15 | CAWSETFRGRDGYTF | TGTGCCTGGAGCGAAACGTTTCGGGGGCGGGATGGCTACACCTTC
NA | TRBJ2-5 | TRBV19 | NA | 17 | CASSIAGAGRGQETQYF | TGTGCCAGTAGTATAGCTGGGGCGGGAAGGGGACAAGAGACCCAGTACTTC
NA | TRBJ1-2 | TRBV2 | NA | 13 | CASTEDEGYGYTF | TGTGCCAGCACCGAGGACGAGGGCTATGGCTACACCTTC
NA | TRBJ1-1 | TRBV18 | once | 17 | CASSPPGRGKGNTEAFF | TGTGCCAGCTCACCACCGGGGCGGGGTAAGGGGAACACTGAAGCTTTCTTT
NA | TRBJ1-4 | TRBV2 | few | 14 | CASSEAPGGEKLFF | TGTGCCAGCAGTGAAGCCCCGGGTGGTGAAAAACTGTTTTTT
NA | TRBJ2-3 | TRBV9 | once | 15 | CASSTWASGTDTQYF | TGTGCCAGCTCGACGTGGGCTAGCGGCACAGATACGCAGTATTTT
TRBD2 | TRBJ2-7 | TRBV18 | NA | 15 | CASSRQREGTHEQYF | TGTGCCAGCTCACGGCAGCGGGAGGGTACCCACGAGCAGTACTTC
NA | TRBJ2-3 | TRBV4-1 | once | 16 | CASSHYRTVGTDTQYF | TGCGCCAGCAGCCACTATCGAACGGTTGGCACAGATACGCAGTATTTT
NA | TRBJ2-7 | TRBV25-1 | NA | 14 | CASSDSSSSYEQYF | TGTGCCAGCAGTGACTCTTCGAGCTCCTACGAGCAGTACTTC
NA | TRBJ2-5 | TRBV2 | NA | 14 | CASSEISRGTTQYF | TGTGCCAGCAGTGAAATATCCAGGGGGACTACCCAGTACTTC
TRBD2 | TRBJ2-7 | TRBV5-1 | NA | 14 | CASSPGLAEYEQYF | TGCGCCAGCAGCCCGGGACTAGCGGAATACGAGCAGTACTTC
NA | TRBJ2-2 | TRBV9 | NA | 14 | CASSVVGSRGELFF | TGTGCCAGCAGCGTAGTGGGATCGAGGGGGGAGCTGTTTTTT
NA | TRBJ1-2 | TRBV5-8 | NA | 15 | CASSLGGSVAGGYTF | TGTGCCAGCAGCTTGGGTGGTTCGGTGGCAGGCGGCTACACCTTC
NA | TRBJ1-4 | TRBV28 | NA | 16 | CASSSGTKTTNEKLFF | TGTGCCAGCAGCTCCGGGACAAAGACAACTAATGAAAAACTGTTTTTT
NA | TRBJ2-2 | TRBV18 | NA | 13 | CASSPQGVGELFF | TGTGCCAGCTCACCACAGGGCGTCGGGGAGCTGTTTTTT
NA | TRBJ2-1 | TRBV10-1 | NA | 17 | CASSESFSAGFGNEQFF | TGCGCCAGCAGTGAGTCTTTCTCGGCCGGGTTCGGCAATGAGCAGTTCTTC
TRBD1 | TRBJ2-5 | TRBV4-1 | NA | 17 | CASSRESLGTGGETQYF | TGCGCCAGCAGTCGCGAAAGTCTCGGGACAGGGGGTGAGACCCAGTACTTC
NA | TRBJ2-5 | TRBV28 | NA | 10 | CASKQETQYF | TGTGCCAGCAAGCAGGAGACCCAGTACTTC
NA | TRBJ2-6 | TRBV5-1 | NA | 18 | CASSLAPGRISGANVLTF | TGCGCCAGCAGCTTGGCCCCAGGGCGGATCTCTGGGGCCAACGTCCTGACTTTC
NA | TRBJ2-5 | TRBV7-6 | once | 15 | CASSPLDSGQETQYF | TGTGCCAGCAGCCCCCTCGATAGCGGACAAGAGACCCAGTACTTC
NA | TRBJ1-5 | TRBV28 | NA | 15 | CASSSESPVSQPQHF | TGTGCCAGCAGTTCCGAAAGCCCCGTGAGTCAGCCCCAGCATTTT
NA | TRBJ1-5 | TRBV6-5 | NA | 14 | CASSYRGAHQPQHF | TGTGCCAGCAGTTATAGGGGGGCCCATCAGCCCCAGCATTTT
NA | TRBJ1-1 | TRBV7-8 | NA | 14 | CASSLDTLNTEAFF | TGTGCCAGCAGCCTGGACACTCTGAACACTGAAGCTTTCTTT
TRBD1 | TRBJ2-5 | TRBV5-1 | NA | 15 | CASSLGQGRQETQYF | TGCGCCAGCAGCTTAGGACAGGGGAGGCAAGAGACCCAGTACTTC
NA | TRBJ1-1 | TRBV9 | NA | 14 | CASSVVGAGAEAFF | TGTGCCAGCAGCGTCGTGGGGGCCGGAGCTGAAGCTTTCTTT
NA | TRBJ2-7 | TRBV25-1 | NA | 13 | CASSVHGGNEQYF | TGTGCCAGCAGTGTCCACGGGGGTAACGAGCAGTACTTC
TRBD1 | TRBJ2-7 | TRBV2 | NA | 15 | CASSSDWTGAYEQYF | TGTGCCAGCAGCTCCGATTGGACAGGAGCCTACGAGCAGTACTTC
NA | TRBJ2-7 | TRBV5-1 | NA | 14 | CASSWGGGSYEQYF | TGCGCCAGCAGCTGGGGAGGGGGTAGCTACGAGCAGTACTTC
NA | TRBJ1-3 | TRBV11-2 | NA | 15 | CASSLDPNAGNTIYF | TGTGCCAGCAGCTTAGATCCCAATGCTGGAAACACCATATATTTT
NA | TRBJ2-5 | TRBV5-1 | NA | 14 | CASSFDRASGEQYF | TGCGCCAGCAGCTTTGACAGGGCTTCGGGGGAGCAGTACTTC
TRBD2 | TRBJ2-1 | TRBV5-1 | NA | 15 | CASSNGLAVYNEQFF | TGCGCCAGCAGCAATGGACTAGCGGTATACAATGAGCAGTTCTTC
NA | TRBJ1-5 | TRBV5-5 | NA | 14 | CASSFQGGNQPQHF | TGTGCCAGCAGTTTTCAAGGGGGCAATCAGCCCCAGCATTTT
NA | TRBJ1-1 | TRBV6-5 | NA | 13 | CASSYTRGTEAFF | TGTGCCAGCAGTTACACCAGGGGCACTGAAGCTTTCTTT
NA | TRBJ1-5 | TRBV10-3 | few | 12 | CATGQSSLSQHF | TGTGCCACCGGACAGTCTTCGCTGTCCCAGCATTTT
NA | TRBJ1-4 | TRBV9 | NA | 13 | CASSLGQTEKLFF | TGTGCCAGCAGCCTTGGACAGACTGAAAAACTGTTTTTT
TRBD1 | TRBJ1-2 | TRBV28 | NA | 15 | CASSLTAGGGYGYTF | TGTGCCAGCAGTTTGACGGCAGGGGGCGGCTATGGCTACACCTTC